What follows are 16 T cell receptor beta chains derived from one specimen sequenced in a study of blood T cell repertoires in COVID-19. Sequenced by immunoSEQ multiplex PCR; TCRdb stores in-frame clones only, minus some. This table has approximately 80,000 clones, 70% to 90% appearing once. Sequencing used peripheral blood. These receptor sequences come from an elderly woman with acute or convalescent COVID-19.

The chain joins TRBV11-1 to TRBJ2-1; 11 bases line up with TRBD2. J gave up 4 bases and V 5 bases, and 7 bases lay outside the gene matches. The germline CDR1 and CDR2 sequences are SGHAT and FQDESV (reference sequence). This CDR3 contains 16 residues. CDR3 nucleotides: TGTGCCAGCAGCCGCGGGACTAGCGGTATTTACAATGAGCAGTTCTTC. It encodes CASSRGTSGIYNEQFF.

The chain uses TRBV6-2 or TRBV6-3 and TRBJ1-1; TRBD1 is a possible D gene (5 bases). Germline values: CDR1 MNHEY, CDR2 SVGEGT. Trimming shortened V by 2 bases and J by 1 base, and 8 bases separated the two germline ends. This CDR3 comprises 14 residues. This CDR3 reads CASSYGGKNTEAFF. As DNA, the CDR3 is TGTGCCAGCAGTTACGGGGGGAAGAACACTGAAGCTTTCTTT.

This clone turned up a few times. The chain recombines TRBV7-8 with TRBJ2-1; D is unclear. The V gene's germline CDR1 is SGHVS and CDR2 FQNEAQ. The CDR3 length is 15 residues. Trimming left V 5 bases short and J 1 base short, with 12 bases between. CDR3 bases: TGTGCCAGCAGCCCATCCCCGAGTTCCTACAATGAGCAGTTCTTC. Translating gives CASSPSPSSYNEQFF.

V and J are TRBV2 and TRBJ1-1; the match to TRBD1 covers 8 bases. The junction had 10 bases not matched to a gene; V was cut back by 7 bases and J by 3 bases. Germline V gene sequence: CDR1 SNHLY, CDR2 FYNNEI. The length of the CDR3 is 15 residues. Here the CDR3 DNA reads TGTGCCAGCATGGCGGACAGGGCGGGGGACACTGAAGCTTTCTTT. Translation gives CASMADRAGDTEAFF.

The gene calls are TRBV6-6 and TRBJ2-3; 8 nucleotides match TRBD2. CDR3 size: 16 residues. CDR1 MNHNY and CDR2 SVGAGI come from the germline V gene (reference sequence). V dropped 0 bases and J dropped 3; count of bases not matched to a gene: 5. As DNA, the CDR3 is TGTGCCAGCAGTTACTCGCGCGGGAGGATAACAGATACGCAGTATTTT. Translating gives CASSYSRGRITDTQYF.

The chain carries TRBV3-1 (or the pseudogene TRBV3-2) and TRBJ2-1; D perhaps matches TRBD2 (5 bases). Per the germline V gene, CDR1 is LGHDT and CDR2 is YNNKEL (reference sequence). Trimming took off 3 bases at V and 14 bases at J, with 14 bases between the two ends. The length of the CDR3 is 12 residues. The DNA for the CDR3 is TGTGCCAGCAGCCACTCCGGGAATCGAGAGTTCTTC. Residues: CASSHSGNREFF.

The J gene is TRBJ2-1, the V gene TRBV11-3; TRBD2 aligns across 8 bases. Germline-derived CDR1 and CDR2 are SGHNT and YENEEA. This CDR3 is 15 amino acids long. The ends lost 4 bases at V and 9 bases at J; junction bases unmatched: 11. CDR3 amino acids: CASSSSSGRAGEQFF. CDR3 nucleotides: TGTGCCAGCAGCTCGTCCTCCGGGAGGGCTGGTGAGCAGTTCTTC.

The chain joins TRBV27 to TRBJ2-7, with D possibly matching TRBD2 (5 bases). CDR3 size: 14 residues. Trimming took 2 bases from V and 7 from J, leaving 15 bases between them. Germline V gives CDR1 MNHEY, CDR2 SMNVEV (reference sequence). CDR3 residues: CASSLEPSSGEQYF. The CDR3 nucleotides are TGTGCCAGCAGTTTAGAGCCATCTTCGGGGGAGCAGTACTTC.

This chain uses TRBV6-2 or TRBV6-3 with TRBJ1-1; TRBD1 might be the D (5 bases). V dropped 7 bases and J dropped 0 bases, with 24 bases sitting between them. CDR1 and CDR2 from the germline V gene are MNHEY and SVGEGT. There are 18 residues in the CDR3. CDR3 residues: CASTPRYGGRGVNTEAFF. DNA for the CDR3: TGTGCCAGCACCCCCCGATACGGGGGTCGAGGGGTGAACACTGAAGCTTTCTTT.

This chain uses TRBV29-1 with TRBJ1-2, with D possibly being TRBD1 (6 bases). The V gene lost 2 bases and the J gene lost 2 bases, with 9 bases spanning the gap. The germline V gene encodes CDR1 SQVTM and CDR2 ANQGSEA. CDR3 length: 13 residues. CDR3 loop: CSVEPGANYGYTF. CDR3 bases: TGCAGCGTTGAACCAGGGGCGAACTATGGCTACACCTTC.

The V call is TRBV9, the J call TRBJ2-1; TRBD2 might be the D (6 bases). The CDR3 spans 13 residues. Germline V CDR1 and CDR2: SGDLS, YYNGEE. The germline V and J ends were trimmed by 0 bases and 8 bases, with 9 bases remaining between them. In DNA form, the CDR3 reads TGTGCCAGCAGCGTAGGGCTAGCGTATGAGCAGTTCTTC. Amino acids: CASSVGLAYEQFF.

The CDR3 DNA reads as TGTGCCAGTAACCCCTCGACTCTAGGTTACAATGAGCAGTTCTTC. It codes for CASNPSTLGYNEQFF. This chain connects TRBV19 to TRBJ2-1; D not certain. Trimming stripped 7 bases from V and 4 bases from J, with 17 bases between. The CDR3 extends over 15 amino acids. Germline CDR1 is LNHDA and CDR2 is SQIVND (reference sequence).

The chain combines TRBV3-1 (or the pseudogene TRBV3-2) with TRBJ2-3; tentative D call: TRBD2 (6 bases). The length of the CDR3 is 18 residues. Deletions cut 1 base from V and 1 base from J, with 18 bases between. Germline CDR1 is LGHDT and CDR2 is YNNKEL (reference sequence). The CDR3: CASSQVPSGPQGTDTQYF. The DNA of the CDR3 is TGTGCCAGCAGCCAAGTGCCGAGCGGGCCCCAAGGCACAGATACGCAGTATTTT.

On this clone: The sample contains more than one DNA sequence encoding this CDR3. This chain uses TRBV6-2 or TRBV6-3 with TRBJ1-2; maybe TRBD1 (6 bases). The CDR3 has 13 residues. Trimming stripped 6 bases from V and 5 bases from J, with 13 bases between. Germline assignment: CDR1 MNHEY and CDR2 SVGEGT. The chain's CDR3 is CASSPQGGYGYTF. The CDR3 nucleotides are TGTGCCAGCAGCCCACAGGGTGGGTATGGCTACACCTTC.

The rearrangement links TRBV5-1 to TRBJ1-1; D ambiguous. Trimming stripped 0 bases from V and 1 base from J, with 13 bases between. Germline-derived CDR1 and CDR2 are SGHRS and YFSETQ. CDR3 length equals 16 residues. In nucleotides, the CDR3 is TGCGCCAGCAGCTTGGTGGCGGGAATCGGGAACACTGAAGCTTTCTTT. It codes for CASSLVAGIGNTEAFF.

The sample holds a few counts of this clone. V gene TRBV6-6 combines with J gene TRBJ1-2; 8 bases fit TRBD1. J was trimmed by 4 bases and V by 10 bases; bases with no gene match: 8. Germline V gene data show CDR1 as MNHNY and CDR2 as SVGAGI (reference sequence). The CDR3 spans 13 residues. CDR3: CAMTRGQGYGYTF. The CDR3 nucleotides are TGTGCCATGACCCGTGGACAGGGCTATGGCTACACCTTC.